Sequencing of this T cell receptor beta chain was carried out in a study of neoadjuvant anti-PD-1 for oral cavity cancer. Sequencing was performed with immunoSEQ multiplex PCR; in TCRdb, only in-frame clones are kept and a portion is missing. Of tens of thousands of clones in the sample, about 88% are singletons; the top ten hold less than 4%. This CDR3 has 15 amino acids. V lost 5 bases and J 1 base, leaving 14 bases between the germline ends. Germline loops: CDR1 SEHNR, CDR2 FQNEAQ (reference sequence). Regarding time point: after neoadjuvant nivolumab, at surgical resection. The source was PBMCs, collected after nivolumab (anti-PD-1) treatment. This chain joins TRBV7-9 and TRBJ1-1; D uncertain. The receptor's source is a person aged 35 to 85 with oral cavity squamous cell carcinoma. Written as DNA, the CDR3 is TGTGCCAGCAGCATACCCCGGGCGGGGAACACTGAAGCTTTCTTT. Protein: CASSIPRAGNTEAFF.